Described below is a single TCR beta chain sequence and its context. What it binds is unknown. Method: immunoSEQ multiplex PCR; TCRdb's copy keeps in-frame clones and lacks some. The table shows around 25,000 clones, with 73% occurring only once. These data originate in a study of tumor-infiltrating lymphocytes in localized non-small cell lung cancer. General study results and limits: Higher tumor T cell infiltration than in uninvolved lung was supported by TCRbeta sequencing.

CDR3 length: 13 residues. CDR1 is LNHDA, CDR2 SQIVND, per germline (reference sequence). V lost 0 bases and J 10 bases, leaving 10 bases between the germline ends. The V call is TRBV19, the J call TRBJ1-5; D not resolved. Sample: lung tumor tissue. This TCR came from a human donor with non-small cell lung cancer. CDR3 in amino acids: CASSIDPKKPQHF. The CDR3 DNA is TGTGCCAGTAGTATAGACCCCAAGAAACCCCAGCATTTT.